These T cell receptor beta chains were read from a single sample in a study of T-cell memory formation after mild COVID-19. TCRdb fed the 5' RACE reads into MiXCR, producing one record per CDR3 protein. Of 450,000 or so distinct CDR3 sequences in the sample, roughly 25% were seen once. Sequencing was carried out using PBMCs or a T cell subset sorted from them (not recorded which). These receptors came from an adult woman who had mild COVID-19 (a few samples of this study predate the infection). Cell type and time point are not known. Each CDR3 is given with its conserved first and last residue.

CASSQTSVDEQYF	TRBV27
CASSVAPTGELFF	TRBV9
CASSQDFPSGNTGELFF	TRBV3-1
CSARDDEGPQHF	TRBV20-1
CASSFSGNSQPQHF	TRBV7-9
CASSAQGQVGEAFF	TRBV2
CSARRTSGRARQFF	TRBV20-1
CATSDFAGTDTQYF	TRBV24-1
CASSLGNTGLAYNEQFF	TRBV5-1
CAISAGPGDYGYTF	TRBV10-3
CASSVGGGAAHEQFF	TRBV9
CASSLVGSRGQPQHF	TRBV5-6
CASSLDQETLDTDTQYF	TRBV5-1
CASGTGHTGELFF	TRBV7-3
CSGGPFTYEQYF	TRBV29-1
CATSATSGSTDTQYF	TRBV24-1
CASTPGGGDQFNEKLFF	TRBV12-3/TRBV12-4
CASSQGRVKNTEAFF	TRBV3-1
CATSDFTGVTGELFF	TRBV24-1
CASSLALEADGTSEF	TRBV7-6
CASSSSDRLIYGYTF	TRBV7-9
CASSLVGGADTQYF	TRBV11-2
CASSRPGGIGETQYF	TRBV7-6
CASSPKDRVQETQYF	TRBV11-2
CATEQGYEQYF	TRBV24-1
CASSLAGLAEVSYEQYF	TRBV7-6